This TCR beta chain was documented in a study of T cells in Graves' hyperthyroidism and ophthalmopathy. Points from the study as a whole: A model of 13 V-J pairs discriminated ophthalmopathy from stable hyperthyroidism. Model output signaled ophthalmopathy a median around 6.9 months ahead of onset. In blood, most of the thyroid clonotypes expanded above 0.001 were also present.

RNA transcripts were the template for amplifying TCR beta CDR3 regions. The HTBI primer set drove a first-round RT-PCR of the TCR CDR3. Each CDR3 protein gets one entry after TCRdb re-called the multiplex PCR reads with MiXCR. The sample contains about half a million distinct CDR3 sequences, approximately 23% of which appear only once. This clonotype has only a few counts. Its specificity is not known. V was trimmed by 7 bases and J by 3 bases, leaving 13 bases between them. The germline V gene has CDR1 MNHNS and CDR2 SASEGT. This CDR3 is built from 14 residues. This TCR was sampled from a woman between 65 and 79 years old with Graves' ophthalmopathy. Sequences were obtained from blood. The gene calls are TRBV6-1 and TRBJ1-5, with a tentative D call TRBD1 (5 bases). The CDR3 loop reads CASTQRGPNQPQHF. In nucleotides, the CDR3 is TGTGCCAGCACTCAAAGGGGTCCCAATCAGCCCCAGCATTTT.